The 14 T cell receptor beta chains presented below share a single source sample, sequenced in a study of blood T cell repertoires in COVID-19. The table came from immunoSEQ multiplex PCR; TCRdb's copy has only in-frame clones and leaves some out. The sample lists around 140,000 clones; 80% to 90% were seen once. Sequencing was performed on peripheral blood. The receptors derive from a man aged 50-60 years with active or convalescent COVID-19.

In this sample, this clone turned up once. The rearrangement uses TRBV7-2 and TRBJ2-2; weak D call: TRBD2 (6 bases). The CDR3 covers 16 residues. Between the trimmed V and J ends, which lost 0 bases and 2 bases, there was a span of 10 bases. In germline, CDR1 is SGHTA, CDR2 FQGNSA. CDR3 bases: TGTGCCAGCAGCTTAGCGGAACTAGCCAACACCGGGGAGCTGTTTTTT. Amino acids: CASSLAELANTGELFF.

The V gene is TRBV7-2, the J gene TRBJ1-4; D is unclear. CDR1 and CDR2 (germline): SGHTA, FQGNSA. This CDR3 is built from 16 residues. V shed 3 bases and J shed 8 bases, with 19 bases lying between them. DNA for the CDR3: TGTGCCAGCAGCTTCAATCCCCTTCGCGGCGGAGAAAAACTGTTTTTT. Translated, it gives CASSFNPLRGGEKLFF.

The genes are TRBV13 and TRBJ2-2; D remains unclear. The CDR3 is made up of 13 amino acids. V was trimmed by 1 base and J by 5 bases, leaving 5 bases between them. From germline, CDR1 is PRHDT and CDR2 FYEKMQ (reference sequence). Here the CDR3 DNA reads TGTGCCAGCAGCTTAGCCCCAACCGGGGAGCTGTTTTTT. This gives the protein CASSLAPTGELFF.

The genes are TRBV5-4 and TRBJ1-2, with D perhaps matching TRBD1 (6 bases). This CDR3 spans 15 amino acids. Trimming took 2 bases from V and 0 from J, leaving 11 bases between them. The germline gives CDR1 SGHNT, CDR2 YYREEE (reference sequence). Here the CDR3 DNA reads TGTGCCAGCAGCTTTATCGGGACAACTAACTATGGCTACACCTTC. Its protein product is CASSFIGTTNYGYTF.

The rearrangement uses TRBV5-3 and TRBJ2-7; TRBD2 agrees at 12 bases. TRBV5-3 is flagged as an ORF with uncertain function. Germline trimming cut 5 bases from V and 4 bases from J; bases unmatched to any gene: 13. The CDR3 is made up of 17 amino acids. The CDR3 nucleotides are TGTGCCAGAAGGGCGACTAGCGGGAGCCCGGGCTTTTACGAGCAGTACTTC. It specifies CARRATSGSPGFYEQYF.

The chain uses TRBV19 and TRBJ2-7; a weak D match, TRBD1 (5 bases). The CDR3 totals 13 residues. V lost 7 bases and J 0 bases, leaving 10 bases between the germline ends. CDR1 is LNHDA and CDR2 is SQIVND in the germline V gene (reference sequence). In DNA, the CDR3 is TGTGCCAGTAAGTCTGACAGCTCCTACGAGCAGTACTTC. Translating gives CASKSDSSYEQYF.

The chain combines TRBV5-1 with TRBJ2-5, with D perhaps matching TRBD1 (6 bases). CDR1 is SGHRS, CDR2 YFSETQ, per germline. The CDR3 sequence is 14 residues long. V was trimmed by 2 bases and J by 2 bases, leaving 10 bases between them. CDR3 coding DNA: TGCGCCAGCAGCTTCCTGGGGGCACAAGAGACCCAGTACTTC. Translation gives CASSFLGAQETQYF.

V usage is TRBV20-1 and J usage is TRBJ2-5; 7 bases fit TRBD2. Germline assignment: CDR1 DFQATT and CDR2 SNEGSKA (reference sequence). The CDR3 is made up of 17 amino acids. V trimming: 3 bases; J trimming: 4 bases; junction bases outside the gene matches: 17. For the CDR3, the DNA is TGCAGTGCTAGTCTCGAGCCTCGGGCGGGAGCCACAGAGACCCAGTACTTC. This sequence encodes CSASLEPRAGATETQYF.

On this clone: This clone may be a read error of a much larger clone one base away. This sample includes further DNA sequences coding for the same CDR3. The rearrangement links TRBV11-2 to TRBJ1-1; no definite D call. V was cut by 0 bases and J by 3 bases, with 5 bases left in between. Germline-derived CDR1 and CDR2 are SGHAT and FQNNGV. The CDR3 totals 13 residues. CDR3 DNA: TGTGCCAGCAGCTTAGATCGAGACACTGAAGCTTTCTTT. It encodes CASSLDRDTEAFF.

The gene calls are TRBV5-1 and TRBJ2-3, with TRBD2 as a possible D gene (5 bases). The CDR3 spans 17 residues. V was cut by 1 base and J by 0 bases, with 15 bases left in between. CDR1 is SGHRS and CDR2 is YFSETQ in the germline V gene. This chain's CDR3 is CASSLMGGQASTDTQYF. In DNA, the CDR3 is TGCGCCAGCAGCTTGATGGGCGGGCAAGCTAGCACAGATACGCAGTATTTT.

The chain couples TRBV6-2 or TRBV6-3 to TRBJ2-1, with 8 bases identical to TRBD2. CDR1 and CDR2 from the germline V gene are MNHEY and SVGEGT. This CDR3 contains 17 residues. V shed 0 bases, J shed 0 bases, and the junction held 4 bases outside the gene matches. The CDR3 DNA reads as TGTGCCAGCAGTTACTCAGTCGGGGGGGACTCCTACAATGAGCAGTTCTTC. Amino acids: CASSYSVGGDSYNEQFF.

The genes are TRBV2 and TRBJ2-1; 8 bases line up with TRBD1. Trimming cost V 4 bases and J 5 bases; bases outside gene matches: 10. The CDR3 has 16 residues. Germline values: CDR1 SNHLY, CDR2 FYNNEI. The CDR3, as DNA: TGTGCCAGCAGTGGGGGACAGGACGCCTCACACAATGAGCAGTTCTTC. It translates to CASSGGQDASHNEQFF.

The chain links TRBV29-1 to TRBJ2-7; TRBD1 might be the D (5 bases). Germline V gene lookup returns CDR1 SQVTM and CDR2 ANQGSEA. Trimming cost V 1 base and J 2 bases, with 9 bases left between them. CDR3 size: 13 residues. The CDR3 spells CSVEGGAAYEQYF. CDR3 coding DNA: TGCAGCGTTGAAGGGGGCGCGGCCTACGAGCAGTACTTC.

The rearrangement links TRBV12-5 to TRBJ1-4; a possible D gene is TRBD1 (5 bases). Germline V lookup: CDR1 LGHNT, CDR2 FRNRAP. The CDR3 sequence is 14 residues long. Trimming stripped 2 bases from V and 1 base from J, with 5 bases between. CDR3 sequence: CASGLRGTNEKLFF. Here the CDR3 DNA reads TGTGCTAGTGGTTTGAGGGGAACTAATGAAAAACTGTTTTTT.